This T cell receptor beta chain was obtained from a study of cytomegalovirus exposure and HLA in healthy donors. The CDR3 totals 16 residues. Germline CDR1 and CDR2: SGHAT and FQNNGV. PCR was performed using 60 Vbeta and 13 Jbeta primers. Profiling relied on immunoSEQ multiplex PCR, and the TCRdb table lists in-frame clones only, not all of them. The sample totals 150,000 to 200,000 clones. Broader study findings: Later work associated over 15,000 TCR beta sequences with HLA alleles at 0.05 false discovery rate. Overall, approximately 150 TCR beta chains were annotated as cytomegalovirus-associated. High specificity and sensitivity for cytomegalovirus status were reported for the classifier. It emerged from a later analysis that several of the most significant clusters appeared to be linked to common viral pathogens.

Points on this clone: The antigen is undetermined.

The V gene is TRBV11-2, the J gene TRBJ2-5, with TRBD2 matching 11 bases. Near its end, the DNA agrees better with TRBJ2-7, so the J call may be wrong. Sequencing was carried out using PBMCs. The source is a boy aged 5-17 years in good health and CMV-seronegative. The CDR3 here is CASSPNSGGASNEQYF. CDR3 DNA: TGTGCCAGCAGCCCGAATAGCGGGGGGGCCTCTAACGAGCAGTACTTC.